This T cell receptor beta chain originates from a study of T-cell reconstitution after alpha-beta-depleted transplantation in children (dated by TCRdb to the mid-2010s). Context from the whole study: T-cell immune reconstitution after TCRalphabeta/CD19-depleted allogeneic hematopoietic cell transplantation in children was quantitatively tracked in the study by means of TCR repertoire profiling.

Beyond this particular receptor, the publication reports: In some patients, the high TCRbeta diversity seen at day 60 was put down to recipient T cells and intrathymic progenitors that had survived conditioning. Hyperexpanded clone frequencies declined over subsequent months; after one year, T-cell counts and TCRbeta diversity were mostly attributed to newly produced T cells. About two months after transplant, the apparently early recovery of alphabetaT-cell counts reportedly depended on just several hundred clones that had expanded rapidly and came from non-depleted graft cells.

Receptor amplification or capture employed PCR. Instrument used: Illumina HiSeq 2500. TCR library preparation used molecular barcoding, with unique molecular identifiers applied to normalize quantification of the TCRbeta repertoire. The raw public data were reprocessed by TCRdb itself: fastp quality trimming at Q25, MiXCR clonotype calling, in-frame beta chains only. Identical CDR3 protein sequences are pooled into one entry, listed with their most common genes and DNA. Recorded for this sample are about 420,000 distinct CDR3 sequences; around 16% of them occurred a single time. About 32% of the sample goes to the ten largest clones. The sample's treatment or condition, from its label and the paper: allogeneic hematopoietic cell transplantation with graft depleted of TCRalphabeta T cells and CD19 B cells. Transplant recipients were children who received TCRalphabeta/CD19-depleted allogeneic hematopoietic cell grafts.

Counted from cysteine to phenylalanine, this CDR3 has 12 amino acids. Here the CDR3 DNA is all that survives: 36 bases in frame from base 1. V is clipped by 7 bases and J by 2 bases, and the sequence between their germline boundaries is 8 bases long. In the germline V gene, CDR1 corresponds to MDHEN and CDR2 to SYDVKM. As concerns this clonotype: Its antigen is still unknown. Base qualities are missing; no much larger clone stands one base away.

The specimen was PBMCs, mostly from graft donor cells, collected 360 days after TCRalphabeta/CD19-depleted stem cell transplant. This TCR was sampled from a boy under two years old who had a stem cell transplant for Wiskott-Aldrich syndrome, so the T cells may come from the graft donor. The rearranged chain carries TRBV28 and TRBJ2-5, with the identity of the D gene unclear. The CDR3 reads as follows: CASKGTQETQYF. The DNA is as follows: TGTGCCAGCAAGGGAACACAAGAGACCCAGTACTTC.